This TCR beta chain was recorded in a study of blood T cells in healthy people across ages. Per the germline V gene, CDR1 is SQVTM and CDR2 is ANQGSEA. V dropped 4 bases and J dropped 8 bases, with 12 bases sitting between them. CDR3 length: 12 amino acids. This clonotype was recorded at least ten times. With a J-beta primer mix and a sample-barcoded 5' primer, a second PCR ran roughly 6 to 11 cycles. In TCRdb, the 5' RACE reads were re-called with MiXCR into one record per CDR3 protein. The sample has around 1,700,000 distinct CDR3 sequences, roughly 27% seen once. Sequenced sample: blood. The origin of this receptor is a woman in her 30s in good health. The chain employs TRBV29-1 and TRBJ1-5; D not resolved. The CDR3 sequence is CSVGGMGEPQHF. The CDR3 DNA reads as TGCAGCGTTGGCGGGATGGGAGAGCCCCAGCATTTT.